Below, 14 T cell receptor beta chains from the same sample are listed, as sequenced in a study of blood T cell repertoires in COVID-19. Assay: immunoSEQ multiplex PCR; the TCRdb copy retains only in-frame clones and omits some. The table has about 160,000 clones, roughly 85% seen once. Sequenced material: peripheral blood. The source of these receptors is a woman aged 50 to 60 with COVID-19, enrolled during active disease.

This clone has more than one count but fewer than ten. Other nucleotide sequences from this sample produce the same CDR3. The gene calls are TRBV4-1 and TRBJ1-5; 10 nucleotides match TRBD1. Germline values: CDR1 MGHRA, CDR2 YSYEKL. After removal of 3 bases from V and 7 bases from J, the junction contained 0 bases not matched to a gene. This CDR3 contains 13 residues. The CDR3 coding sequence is TGCGCCAGCAGCCAGGACAGGGGGCAGCCCCAGCATTTT. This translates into CASSQDRGQPQHF.

The CDR3 DNA reads as TGTGCCAGCAGTTCTTTGAGGGCTGGAAACACCATATATTTT. Its protein product is CASSSLRAGNTIYF. The chain couples TRBV7-9 to TRBJ1-3, with D uncertain. Germline CDR1 reads SEHNR; CDR2 reads FQNEAQ (reference sequence). The CDR3 runs 14 residues. Trimming took off 6 bases at V and 2 bases at J, with 11 bases between the two ends.

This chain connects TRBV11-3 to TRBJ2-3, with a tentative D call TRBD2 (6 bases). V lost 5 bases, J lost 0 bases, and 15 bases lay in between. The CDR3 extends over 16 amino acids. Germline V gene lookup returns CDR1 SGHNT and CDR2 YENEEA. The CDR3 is CASSRRAGSSTDTQYF. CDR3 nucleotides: TGTGCCAGCAGCCGACGGGCGGGGTCTAGCACAGATACGCAGTATTTT.

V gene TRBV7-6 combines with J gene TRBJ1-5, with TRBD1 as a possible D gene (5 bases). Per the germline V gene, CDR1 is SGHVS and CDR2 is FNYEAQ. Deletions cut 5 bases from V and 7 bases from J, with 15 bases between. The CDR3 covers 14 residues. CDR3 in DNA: TGTGCCAGCAGCCCCATGGATAAGGGGCAGCCCCAGCATTTT. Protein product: CASSPMDKGQPQHF.

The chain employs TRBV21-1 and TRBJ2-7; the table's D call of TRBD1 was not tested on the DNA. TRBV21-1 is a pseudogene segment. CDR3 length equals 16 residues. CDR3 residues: CASSKGQDRHAYEQYF. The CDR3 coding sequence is TGTGCCAGCAGCAAAGGACAGGACAGGCATGCCTACGAGCAGTACTTC.

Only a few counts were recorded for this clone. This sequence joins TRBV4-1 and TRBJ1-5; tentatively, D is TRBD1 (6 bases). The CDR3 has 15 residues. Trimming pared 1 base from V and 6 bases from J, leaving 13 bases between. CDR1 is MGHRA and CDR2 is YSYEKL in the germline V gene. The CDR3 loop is CASSQVDRTAQPQHF. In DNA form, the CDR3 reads TGCGCCAGCAGCCAAGTCGACAGGACGGCTCAGCCCCAGCATTTT.

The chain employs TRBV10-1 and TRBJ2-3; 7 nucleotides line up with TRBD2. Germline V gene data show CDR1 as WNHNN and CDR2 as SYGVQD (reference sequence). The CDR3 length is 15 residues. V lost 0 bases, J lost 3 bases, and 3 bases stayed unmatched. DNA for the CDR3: TGCGCCAGCAGTGAGTCGTGGGGGGGGACAGATACGCAGTATTTT. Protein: CASSESWGGTDTQYF.

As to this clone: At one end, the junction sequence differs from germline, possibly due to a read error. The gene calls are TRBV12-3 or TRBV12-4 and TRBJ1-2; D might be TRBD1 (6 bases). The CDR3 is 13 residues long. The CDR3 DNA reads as TGTGCCAGCAGTTTCTCAGGGGCTGGATCCCCCCTCTTC. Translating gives CASSFSGAGSPLF.

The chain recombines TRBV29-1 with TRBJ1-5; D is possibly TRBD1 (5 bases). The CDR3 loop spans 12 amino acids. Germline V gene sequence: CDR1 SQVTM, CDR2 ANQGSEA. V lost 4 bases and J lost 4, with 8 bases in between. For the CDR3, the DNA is TGCAGCGTTGGGGACTCAAATCAGCCCCAGCATTTT. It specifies CSVGDSNQPQHF.

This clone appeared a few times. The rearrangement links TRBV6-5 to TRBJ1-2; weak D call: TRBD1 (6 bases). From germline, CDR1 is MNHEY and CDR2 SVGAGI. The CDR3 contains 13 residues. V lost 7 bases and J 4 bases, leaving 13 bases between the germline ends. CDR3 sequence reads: CASKKGVPYGYTF. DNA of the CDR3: TGTGCCAGCAAAAAGGGGGTACCCTATGGCTACACCTTC.

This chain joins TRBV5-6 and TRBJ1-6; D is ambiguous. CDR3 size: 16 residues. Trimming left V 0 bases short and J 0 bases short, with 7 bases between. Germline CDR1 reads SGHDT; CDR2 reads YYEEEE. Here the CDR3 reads CASSLGLISYNSPLHF. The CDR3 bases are TGTGCCAGCAGCTTGGGTCTAATCTCCTATAATTCACCCCTCCACTTT.

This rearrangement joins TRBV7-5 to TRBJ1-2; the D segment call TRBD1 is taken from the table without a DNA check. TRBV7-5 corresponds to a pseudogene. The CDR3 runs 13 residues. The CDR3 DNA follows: TGTGTCAGAAGATTTACAGGGACCAATGGCTACACCTTC. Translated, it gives CVRRFTGTNGYTF.

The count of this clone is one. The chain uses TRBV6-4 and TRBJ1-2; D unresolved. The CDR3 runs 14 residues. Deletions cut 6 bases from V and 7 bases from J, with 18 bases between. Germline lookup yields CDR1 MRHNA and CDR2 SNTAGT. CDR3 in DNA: TGTGCCAGCAGGAACTCTAATTTCCCAGGTGGCTACACCTTC. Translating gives CASRNSNFPGGYTF.

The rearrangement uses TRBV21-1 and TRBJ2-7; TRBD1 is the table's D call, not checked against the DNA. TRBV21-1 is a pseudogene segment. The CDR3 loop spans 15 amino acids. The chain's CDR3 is CASSVEVGPHYEQYF. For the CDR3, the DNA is TGTGCCAGCAGCGTAGAGGTGGGGCCTCACTACGAGCAGTACTTC.